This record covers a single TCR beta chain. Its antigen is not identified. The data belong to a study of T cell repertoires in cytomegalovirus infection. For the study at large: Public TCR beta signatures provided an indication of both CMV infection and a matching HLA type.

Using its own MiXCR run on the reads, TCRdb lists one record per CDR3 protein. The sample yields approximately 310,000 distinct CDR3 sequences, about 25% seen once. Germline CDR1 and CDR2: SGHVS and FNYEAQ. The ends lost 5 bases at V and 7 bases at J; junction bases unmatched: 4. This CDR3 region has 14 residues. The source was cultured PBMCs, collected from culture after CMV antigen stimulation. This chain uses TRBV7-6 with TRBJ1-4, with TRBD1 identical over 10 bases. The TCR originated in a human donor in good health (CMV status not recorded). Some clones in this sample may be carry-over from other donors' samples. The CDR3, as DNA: TGTGCCAGCAGCCGGGACAGGGGAACTGAAAAACTGTTTTTT. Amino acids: CASSRDRGTEKLFF.